Listed below are T cell receptor beta chains from one sample, sequenced in a study of cytomegalovirus exposure and HLA in healthy donors. Generated by immunoSEQ multiplex PCR, the TCRdb table keeps only in-frame clones and is missing some. This sample yields approximately 110,000 clones, of which over 15% are seen a single time; 1.5% to 2% belongs to the top ten. The specimen was PBMCs. These receptors were obtained from a woman in her late teens or twenties in good health and CMV-seronegative. Each CDR3 is given with its conserved first and last residue. A D gene is named only where the DNA matches it firmly. Size is omitted from some rows. Given values are once, few, many or a class for expanded clones.

d_gene	v_gene	abundance	j_gene	CDR3nt	CDR3aa
NA	TRBV30	NA	TRBJ1-5	TGTGCCTGGAGTGGTGGTCAGGGGATGGTTTATAGCAATCAGCCCCAGCATTTT	CAWSGGQGMVYSNQPQHF
NA	TRBV2	few	TRBJ2-7	TGTGCCAGCAGTGAAAATGGGCAGGGCCCCTACGAGCAGTACTTC	CASSENGQGPYEQYF
NA	TRBV11-2	few	TRBJ1-1	TGTGCCAGCAGCCCCTGGGGGGGAGTAGCGAAGGCTGAAGCTTTCTTT	CASSPWGGVAKAEAFF
NA	TRBV4-1	few	TRBJ1-1	TGCGCCAGCAGCCAAGTGGGGAGGAGCACTGAAGCTTTCTTT	CASSQVGRSTEAFF
NA	TRBV9	NA	TRBJ2-7	TGTGCCAGCAGCCCGGAGGTTGTGGCCTACGAGCAGTACTTC	CASSPEVVAYEQYF
NA	TRBV11-2	few	TRBJ2-7	TGTGCCAGCAGTCAACTCCACGAGCAGTACTTC	CASSQLHEQYF
NA	TRBV4-3	NA	TRBJ2-7	TGCGCCAGCAGCCAAGGAAGGGGGACCGTCTACGAGCAGTACTTC	CASSQGRGTVYEQYF
NA	TRBV5-1	few	TRBJ1-1	TGCGCCAGCAGCTTGGTGTCCGGGGGTACTGAAGCTTTCTTT	CASSLVSGGTEAFF
NA	TRBV9	NA	TRBJ1-1	TGTGCCAGCAGCGGGGGGCTGAACACTGAAGCTTTCTTT	CASSGGLNTEAFF
TRBD1	TRBV9	NA	TRBJ1-2	TGTGCCAGCAGCGTAGAGGAGACAGGGAGGTCTGGCTACACCTTC	CASSVEETGRSGYTF
NA	TRBV5-4	NA	TRBJ2-3	TGTGCCAGCAGGGGGAGTACAGATACGCAGTATTTT	CASRGSTDTQYF
NA	TRBV5-4	NA	TRBJ1-5	TGTGCCAGCAGCTTGGATGGGGCTAGCAATCAGCCCCAGCATTTT	CASSLDGASNQPQHF
TRBD1	TRBV4-1	few	TRBJ1-6	TGCGCCAGCAGCGGGACAGCGACAAGTTATAATTCACCCCTCCACTTT	CASSGTATSYNSPLHF
TRBD2	TRBV2	NA	TRBJ2-1	TGTGCCAGCAGTGAACTCCACGGACTAGTTGGTGAGCAGTTCTTC	CASSELHGLVGEQFF
TRBD1	TRBV5-1	NA	TRBJ1-2	TGCGCCAGCAGCTTGGCCTCGAGGCAGACAGGGAGCTACACCTTC	CASSLASRQTGSYTF
NA	TRBV29-1	few	TRBJ1-2	TGCAGCCCATGGCCCGTTGGGGGGAACTATGGCTACACCTTC	CSPWPVGGNYGYTF
NA	TRBV27	NA	TRBJ1-4	TGTGCCAGCAGTTTTGGGTTCGGGGAAAAACTGTTTTTT	CASSFGFGEKLFF
NA	TRBV15	few	TRBJ2-6	TGTGCCACCAGCAGCGCCGGTGCTGGGGCCAACGTCCTGACTTTC	CATSSAGAGANVLTF
NA	TRBV7-9	NA	TRBJ2-7	TGTGCCAGCAGCTCCGGGACTGCCGTTGAGCAGTACTTC	CASSSGTAVEQYF
TRBD2	TRBV6-5	NA	TRBJ2-1	TGTGCCAGCAGTTACTCTGTGGCGGGGGGATACAATGAGCAGTTCTTC	CASSYSVAGGYNEQFF
NA	TRBV6-5	NA	TRBJ2-7	TGTGCCACCAGAATAACAACAGGGCTAGGGGAGCAGTACTTC	CATRITTGLGEQYF
TRBD1	TRBV7-2	NA	TRBJ2-7	TGTGCCAGCAGCTTGGACAGGGTAAACGAGCAGTACTTC	CASSLDRVNEQYF